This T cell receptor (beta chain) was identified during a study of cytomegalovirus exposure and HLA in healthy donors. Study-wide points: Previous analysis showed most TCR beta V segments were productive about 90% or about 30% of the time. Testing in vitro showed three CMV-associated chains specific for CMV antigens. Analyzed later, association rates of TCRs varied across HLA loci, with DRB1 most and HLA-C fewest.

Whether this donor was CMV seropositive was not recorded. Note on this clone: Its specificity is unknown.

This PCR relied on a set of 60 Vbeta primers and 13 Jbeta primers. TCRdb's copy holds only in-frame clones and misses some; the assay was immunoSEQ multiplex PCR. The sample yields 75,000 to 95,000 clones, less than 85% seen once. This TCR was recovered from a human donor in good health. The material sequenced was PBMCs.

The CDR3 loop is CSALGYEQYF. The CDR3 DNA sequence: TGCAGCGCCCTCGGGTACGAGCAGTACTTC. The chain uses TRBV29-1 and TRBJ2-5; D remains unclear. The better agreement between TRBJ2-7 and the DNA end casts doubt on the J call. This CDR3 contains 10 residues. Germline V CDR1 and CDR2: SQVTM, ANQGSEA.